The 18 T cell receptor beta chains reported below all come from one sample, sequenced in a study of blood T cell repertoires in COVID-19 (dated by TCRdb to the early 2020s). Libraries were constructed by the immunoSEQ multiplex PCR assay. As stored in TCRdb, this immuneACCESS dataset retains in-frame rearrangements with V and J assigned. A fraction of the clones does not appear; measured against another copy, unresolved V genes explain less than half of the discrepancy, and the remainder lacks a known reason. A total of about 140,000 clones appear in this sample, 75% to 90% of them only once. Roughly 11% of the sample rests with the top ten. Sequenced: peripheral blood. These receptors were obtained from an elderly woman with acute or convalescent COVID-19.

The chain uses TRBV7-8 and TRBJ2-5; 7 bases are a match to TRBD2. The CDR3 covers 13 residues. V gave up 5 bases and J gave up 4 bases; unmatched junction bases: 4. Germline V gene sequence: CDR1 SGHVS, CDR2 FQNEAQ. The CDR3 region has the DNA TGTGCCAGCAGCCGGACTAGGGTAGAGACCCAGTACTTC. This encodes CASSRTRVETQYF.

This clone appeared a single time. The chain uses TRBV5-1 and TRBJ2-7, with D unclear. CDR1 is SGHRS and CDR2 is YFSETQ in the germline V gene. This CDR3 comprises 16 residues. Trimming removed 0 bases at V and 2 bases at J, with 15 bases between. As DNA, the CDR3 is TGCGCCAGCAGCTTGGGTGGGTACAGTTTTCCCTACGAGCAGTACTTC. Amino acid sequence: CASSLGGYSFPYEQYF. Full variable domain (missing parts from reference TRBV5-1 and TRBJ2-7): KAGVTQTPRYLIKTRGQQVTLSCSPISGHRSVSWYQQTPGQGLQFLFEYFSETQRNKGNFPGRFSGRQFSNSRSEMNVSTLELGDSALYLCASSLGGYSFPYEQYFGPGTRLTVT.

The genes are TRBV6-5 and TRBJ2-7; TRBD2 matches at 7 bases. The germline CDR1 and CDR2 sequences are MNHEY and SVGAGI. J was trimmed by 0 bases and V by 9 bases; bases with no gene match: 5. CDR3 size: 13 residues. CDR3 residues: CASSGGSSYEQYF. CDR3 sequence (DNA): TGTGCCAGTTCGGGGGGAAGCTCCTACGAGCAGTACTTC.

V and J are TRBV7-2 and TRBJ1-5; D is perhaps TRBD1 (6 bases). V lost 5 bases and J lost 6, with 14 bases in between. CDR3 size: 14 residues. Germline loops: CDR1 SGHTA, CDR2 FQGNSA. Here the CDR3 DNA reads TGTGCCAGCAGCACCCATACAGGGAGTCAGCCCCAGCATTTT. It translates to CASSTHTGSQPQHF.

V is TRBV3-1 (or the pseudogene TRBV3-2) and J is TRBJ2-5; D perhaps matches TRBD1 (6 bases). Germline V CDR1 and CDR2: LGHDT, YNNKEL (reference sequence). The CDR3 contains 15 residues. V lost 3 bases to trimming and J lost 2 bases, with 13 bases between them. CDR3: CASSQPGTQQETQYF. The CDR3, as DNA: TGTGCCAGCAGCCAGCCCGGGACACAACAAGAGACCCAGTACTTC.

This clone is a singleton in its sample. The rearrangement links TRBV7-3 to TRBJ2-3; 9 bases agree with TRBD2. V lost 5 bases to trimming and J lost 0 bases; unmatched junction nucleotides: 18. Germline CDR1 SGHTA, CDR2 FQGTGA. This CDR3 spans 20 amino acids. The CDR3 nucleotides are TGTGCCAGCAGCGAAACCCCCACATTAGCGGGGGATCCTAGCACAGATACGCAGTATTTT. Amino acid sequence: CASSETPTLAGDPSTDTQYF.

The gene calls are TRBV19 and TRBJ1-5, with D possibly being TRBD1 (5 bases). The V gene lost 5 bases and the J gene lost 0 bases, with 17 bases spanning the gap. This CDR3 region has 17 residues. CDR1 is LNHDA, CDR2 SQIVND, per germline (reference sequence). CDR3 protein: CASSPPRQTYSNQPQHF. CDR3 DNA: TGTGCCAGTAGTCCGCCCCGACAGACTTATAGCAATCAGCCCCAGCATTTT.

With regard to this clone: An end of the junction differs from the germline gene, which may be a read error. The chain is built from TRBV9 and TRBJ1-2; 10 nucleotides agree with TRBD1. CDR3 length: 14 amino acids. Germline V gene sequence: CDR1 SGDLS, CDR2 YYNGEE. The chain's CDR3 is CASRGDRGNFGYTF. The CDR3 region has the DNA TGTGCCAGCAGGGGGGACAGGGGAAACTTTGGCTACACCTTC.

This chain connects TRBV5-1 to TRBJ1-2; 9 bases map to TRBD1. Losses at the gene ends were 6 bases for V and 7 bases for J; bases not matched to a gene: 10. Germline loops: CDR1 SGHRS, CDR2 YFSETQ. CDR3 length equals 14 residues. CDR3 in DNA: TGCGCCAGCACCCAGGGACAGGGCGTATCTGGCTACACCTTC. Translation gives CASTQGQGVSGYTF.

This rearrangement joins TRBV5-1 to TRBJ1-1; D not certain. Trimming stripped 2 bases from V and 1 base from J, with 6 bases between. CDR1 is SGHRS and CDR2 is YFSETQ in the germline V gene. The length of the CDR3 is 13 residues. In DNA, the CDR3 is TGCGCCAGCAGCTTACAGCCGAACACTGAAGCTTTCTTT. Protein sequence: CASSLQPNTEAFF.

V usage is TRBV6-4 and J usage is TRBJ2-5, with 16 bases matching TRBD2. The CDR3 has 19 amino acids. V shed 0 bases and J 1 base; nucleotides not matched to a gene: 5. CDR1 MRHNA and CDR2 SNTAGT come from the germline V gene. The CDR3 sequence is CASSDSGTSGGACQETQYF. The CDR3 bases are TGTGCCAGCAGTGACTCCGGGACTAGCGGGGGGGCGTGCCAAGAGACCCAGTACTTC.

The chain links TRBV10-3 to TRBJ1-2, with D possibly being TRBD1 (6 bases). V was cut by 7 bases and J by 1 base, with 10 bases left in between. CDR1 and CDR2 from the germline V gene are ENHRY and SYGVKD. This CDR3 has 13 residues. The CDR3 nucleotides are TGTGCCATCAAAGAGGACAGTAACTATGGCTACACCTTC. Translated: CAIKEDSNYGYTF.

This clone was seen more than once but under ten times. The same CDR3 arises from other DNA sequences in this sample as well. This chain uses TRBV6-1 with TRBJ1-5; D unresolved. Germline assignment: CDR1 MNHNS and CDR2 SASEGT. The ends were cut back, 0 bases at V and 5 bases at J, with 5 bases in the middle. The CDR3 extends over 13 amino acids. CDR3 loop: CASSEARYQPQHF. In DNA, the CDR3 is TGTGCCAGCAGTGAAGCTCGGTATCAGCCCCAGCATTTT.

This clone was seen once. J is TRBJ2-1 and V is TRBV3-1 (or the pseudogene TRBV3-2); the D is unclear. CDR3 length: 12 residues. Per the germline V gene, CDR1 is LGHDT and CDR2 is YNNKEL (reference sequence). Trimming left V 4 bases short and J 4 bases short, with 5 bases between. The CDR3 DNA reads TGTGCCAGCAGCCTCTTATACAATGAGCAGTTCTTC. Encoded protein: CASSLLYNEQFF.

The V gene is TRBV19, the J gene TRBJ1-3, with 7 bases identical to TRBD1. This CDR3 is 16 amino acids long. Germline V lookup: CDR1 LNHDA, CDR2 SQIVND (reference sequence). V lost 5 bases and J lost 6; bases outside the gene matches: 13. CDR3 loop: CASSPSGGTVTNTIYF. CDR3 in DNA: TGTGCCAGTAGTCCCTCGGGGGGGACAGTTACAAACACCATATATTTT.

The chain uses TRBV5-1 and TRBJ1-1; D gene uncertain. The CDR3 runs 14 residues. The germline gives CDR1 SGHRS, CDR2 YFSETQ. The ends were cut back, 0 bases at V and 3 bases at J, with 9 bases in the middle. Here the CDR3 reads CASSLATRDTEAFF. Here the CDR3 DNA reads TGCGCCAGCAGCTTGGCCACCCGGGACACTGAAGCTTTCTTT.

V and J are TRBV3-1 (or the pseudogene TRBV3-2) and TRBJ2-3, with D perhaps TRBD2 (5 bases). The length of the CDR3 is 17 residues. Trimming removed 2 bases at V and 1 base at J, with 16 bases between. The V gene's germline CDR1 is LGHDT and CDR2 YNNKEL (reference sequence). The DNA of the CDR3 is TGTGCCAGCAGCCAATCCCCAGGCGGGCGGCGCACAGATACGCAGTATTTT. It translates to CASSQSPGGRRTDTQYF.

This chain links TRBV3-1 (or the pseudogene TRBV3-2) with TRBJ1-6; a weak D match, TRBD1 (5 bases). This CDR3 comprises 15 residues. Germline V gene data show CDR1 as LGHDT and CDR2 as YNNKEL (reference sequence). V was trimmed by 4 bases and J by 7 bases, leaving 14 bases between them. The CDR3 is CASSPGTQRNSPLHF. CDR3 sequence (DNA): TGTGCCAGCAGCCCCGGGACTCAGAGGAATTCACCCCTCCACTTT.